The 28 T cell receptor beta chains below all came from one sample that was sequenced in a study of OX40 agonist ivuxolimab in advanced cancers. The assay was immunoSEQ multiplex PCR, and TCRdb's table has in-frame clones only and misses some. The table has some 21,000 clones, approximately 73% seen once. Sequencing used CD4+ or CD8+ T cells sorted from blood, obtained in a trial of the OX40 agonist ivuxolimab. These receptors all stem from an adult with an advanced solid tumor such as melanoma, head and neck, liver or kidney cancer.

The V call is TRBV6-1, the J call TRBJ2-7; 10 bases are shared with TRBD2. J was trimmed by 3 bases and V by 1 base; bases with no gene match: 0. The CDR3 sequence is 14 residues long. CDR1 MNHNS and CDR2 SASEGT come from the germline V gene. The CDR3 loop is CASSEGTSGYEQYF. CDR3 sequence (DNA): TGTGCCAGCAGTGAAGGGACTAGCGGCTACGAGCAGTACTTC.

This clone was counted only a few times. CDR3 loop: CASRAETGRYSAEQYF. The CDR3 DNA sequence: TGTGCCAGCAGAGCAGAGACCGGGCGGTATTCCGCCGAGCAGTACTTC. The rearrangement uses TRBV28 and TRBJ2-7; D ambiguous. Germline-derived CDR1 and CDR2 are MDHEN and SYDVKM. The CDR3 is made up of 16 amino acids. V dropped 6 bases and J dropped 6 bases, with 24 bases sitting between them.

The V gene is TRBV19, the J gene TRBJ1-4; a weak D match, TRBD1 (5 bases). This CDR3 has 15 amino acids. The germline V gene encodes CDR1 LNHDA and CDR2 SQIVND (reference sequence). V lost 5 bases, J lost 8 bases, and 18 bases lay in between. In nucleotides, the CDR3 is TGTGCCAGTAGTCCCCGGGACGGTGTGGGGGAAAAACTGTTTTTT. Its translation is CASSPRDGVGEKLFF.

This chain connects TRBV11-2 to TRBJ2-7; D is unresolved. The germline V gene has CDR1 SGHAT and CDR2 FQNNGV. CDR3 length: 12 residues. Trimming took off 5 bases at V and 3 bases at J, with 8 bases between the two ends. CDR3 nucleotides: TGTGCCAGCAGCCCAGTCGGCTACGAGCAGTACTTC. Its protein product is CASSPVGYEQYF.

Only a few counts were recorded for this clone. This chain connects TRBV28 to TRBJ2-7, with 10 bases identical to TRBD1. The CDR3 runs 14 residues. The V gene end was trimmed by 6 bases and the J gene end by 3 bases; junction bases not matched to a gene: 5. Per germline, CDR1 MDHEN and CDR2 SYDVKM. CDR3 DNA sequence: TGTGCCAGCAGAGAGGGACAGGGGATCTACGAGCAGTACTTC. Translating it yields CASREGQGIYEQYF. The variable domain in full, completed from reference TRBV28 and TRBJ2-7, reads DVKVTQSSRYLVKRTGEKVFLECVQDMDHENMFWYRQDPGLGLRLIYFSYDVKMKEKGDIPEGYSVSREKKERFSLILESASTNQTSMYLCASREGQGIYEQYFGPGTRLTVT.

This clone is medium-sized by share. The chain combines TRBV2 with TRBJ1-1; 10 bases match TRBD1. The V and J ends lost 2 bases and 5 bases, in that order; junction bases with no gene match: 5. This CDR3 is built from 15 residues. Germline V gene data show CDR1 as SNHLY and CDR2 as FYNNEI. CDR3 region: CASSESTGGLTEAFF. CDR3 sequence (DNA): TGTGCCAGCAGTGAATCGACAGGGGGCTTGACTGAAGCTTTCTTT.

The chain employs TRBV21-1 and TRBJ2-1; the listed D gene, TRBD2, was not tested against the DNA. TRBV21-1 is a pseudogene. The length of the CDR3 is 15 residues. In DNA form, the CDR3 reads TGTGCCAGCAGCCGAGTAGCGGTTAACTACAATGAGCAGTTCTTC. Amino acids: CASSRVAVNYNEQFF.

In DNA form, the CDR3 reads TGTGCCAGCAGCTTTAGCGGAGAGCAGTTCTTC. This encodes CASSFSGEQFF. The chain joins TRBV7-9 to TRBJ2-1; D may be TRBD2 (6 bases). Trimming stripped 3 bases from V and 10 bases from J, with 7 bases between. Germline V gene sequence: CDR1 SEHNR, CDR2 FQNEAQ (reference sequence). CDR3 length: 11 residues.

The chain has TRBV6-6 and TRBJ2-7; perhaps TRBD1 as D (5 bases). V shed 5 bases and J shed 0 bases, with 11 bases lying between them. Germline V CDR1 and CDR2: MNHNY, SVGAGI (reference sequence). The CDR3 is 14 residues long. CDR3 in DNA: TGTGCCAGCAGTCCCGACAGTATCTCCTACGAGCAGTACTTC. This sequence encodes CASSPDSISYEQYF.

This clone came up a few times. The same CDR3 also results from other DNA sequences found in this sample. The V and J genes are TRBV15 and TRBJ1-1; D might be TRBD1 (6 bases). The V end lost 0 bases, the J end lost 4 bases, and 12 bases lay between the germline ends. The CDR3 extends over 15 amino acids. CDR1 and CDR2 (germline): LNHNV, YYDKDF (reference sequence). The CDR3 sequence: CATSRDTGRGTEAFF. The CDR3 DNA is TGTGCCACCAGCAGAGATACAGGGAGGGGCACTGAAGCTTTCTTT. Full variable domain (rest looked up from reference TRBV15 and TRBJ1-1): DAMVIQNPRYQVTQFGKPVTLSCSQTLNHNVMYWYQQKSSQAPKLLFHYYDKDFNNEADTPDNFQSRRPNTSFCFLDIRSPGLGDTAMYLCATSRDTGRGTEAFFGQGTRLTVV.

The CDR3 sequence: CASSVYGGGTSTDTQYF. The CDR3, as DNA: TGTGCCAGCAGCGTATATGGCGGGGGTACTAGCACAGATACGCAGTATTTT. The chain is built from TRBV9 and TRBJ2-3; 7 positions agree with TRBD2. This CDR3 is built from 17 residues. V lost 1 base to trimming and J lost 0 bases; unmatched junction nucleotides: 8. In germline, CDR1 is SGDLS, CDR2 YYNGEE.

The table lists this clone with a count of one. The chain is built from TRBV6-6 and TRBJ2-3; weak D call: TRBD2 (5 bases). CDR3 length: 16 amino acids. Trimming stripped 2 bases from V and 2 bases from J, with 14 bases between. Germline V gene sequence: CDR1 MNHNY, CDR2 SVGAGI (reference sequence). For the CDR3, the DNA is TGTGCCAGCAGTTACAGCCTAGCTTGGTCCACAGATACGCAGTATTTT. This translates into CASSYSLAWSTDTQYF.

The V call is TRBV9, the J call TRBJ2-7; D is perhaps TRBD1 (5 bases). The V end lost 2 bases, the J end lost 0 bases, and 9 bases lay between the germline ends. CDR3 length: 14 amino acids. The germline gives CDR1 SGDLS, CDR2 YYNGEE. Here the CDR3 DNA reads TGTGCCAGCAGCGTTGAAGACAGCTCCTACGAGCAGTACTTC. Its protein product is CASSVEDSSYEQYF.

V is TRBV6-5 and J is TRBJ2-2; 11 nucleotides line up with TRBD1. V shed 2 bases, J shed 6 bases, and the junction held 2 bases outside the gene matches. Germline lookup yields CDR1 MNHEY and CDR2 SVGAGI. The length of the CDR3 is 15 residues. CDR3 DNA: TGTGCCAGCAGTTACATGGGACAGGGGGCCGGGGAGCTGTTTTTT. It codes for CASSYMGQGAGELFF.

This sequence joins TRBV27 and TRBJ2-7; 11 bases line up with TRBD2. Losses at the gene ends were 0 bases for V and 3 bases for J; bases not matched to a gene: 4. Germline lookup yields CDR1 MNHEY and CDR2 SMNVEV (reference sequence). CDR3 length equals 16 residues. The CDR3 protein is CASSLSRGTSGYEQYF. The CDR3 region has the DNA TGTGCCAGCAGTTTATCGCGCGGGACTAGCGGCTACGAGCAGTACTTC.

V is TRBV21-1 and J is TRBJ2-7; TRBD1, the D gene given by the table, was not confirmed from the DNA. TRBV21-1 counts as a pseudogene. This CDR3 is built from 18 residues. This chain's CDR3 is CASSKVGQGVPSSYEQYF. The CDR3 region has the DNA TGTGCCAGCAGCAAAGTGGGACAGGGGGTACCGAGCTCCTACGAGCAGTACTTC.

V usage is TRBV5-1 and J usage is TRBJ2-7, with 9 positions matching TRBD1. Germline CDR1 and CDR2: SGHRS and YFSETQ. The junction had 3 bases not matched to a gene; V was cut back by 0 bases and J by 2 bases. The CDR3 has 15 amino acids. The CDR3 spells CASSLVGQGPYEQYF. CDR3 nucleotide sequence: TGCGCCAGCAGCTTGGTAGGACAGGGGCCCTACGAGCAGTACTTC. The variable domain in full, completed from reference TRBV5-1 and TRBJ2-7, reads KAGVTQTPRYLIKTRGQQVTLSCSPISGHRSVSWYQQTPGQGLQFLFEYFSETQRNKGNFPGRFSGRQFSNSRSEMNVSTLELGDSALYLCASSLVGQGPYEQYFGPGTRLTVT.

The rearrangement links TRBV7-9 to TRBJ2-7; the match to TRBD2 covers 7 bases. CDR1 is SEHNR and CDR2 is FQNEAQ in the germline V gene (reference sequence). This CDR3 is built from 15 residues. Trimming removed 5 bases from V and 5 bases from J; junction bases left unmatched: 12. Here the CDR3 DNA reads TGTGCCAGCAGCCAACGGGAGGACTATTTTGACGAGCAGTACTTC. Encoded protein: CASSQREDYFDEQYF.

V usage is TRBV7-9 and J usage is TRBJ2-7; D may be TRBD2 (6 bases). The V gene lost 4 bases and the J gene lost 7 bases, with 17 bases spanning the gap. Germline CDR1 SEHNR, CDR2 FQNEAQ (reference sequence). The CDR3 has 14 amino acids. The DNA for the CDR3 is TGTGCCAGCAGCTCACCCGGGGCGGCGGGAGAGCAGTACTTC. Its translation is CASSSPGAAGEQYF.

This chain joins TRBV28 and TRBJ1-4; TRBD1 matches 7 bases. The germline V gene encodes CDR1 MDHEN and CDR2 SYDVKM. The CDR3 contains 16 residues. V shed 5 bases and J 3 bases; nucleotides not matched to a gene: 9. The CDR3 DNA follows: TGTGCCAGCAGTCAGGATACAGGGGCTTCTAATGAAAAACTGTTTTTT. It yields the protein CASSQDTGASNEKLFF. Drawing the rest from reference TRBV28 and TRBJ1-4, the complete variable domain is DVKVTQSSRYLVKRTGEKVFLECVQDMDHENMFWYRQDPGLGLRLIYFSYDVKMKEKGDIPEGYSVSREKKERFSLILESASTNQTSMYLCASSQDTGASNEKLFFGSGTQLSVL.

The CDR3 is CATGDGYQETQYF. Here the CDR3 DNA reads TGTGCCACCGGGGACGGTTATCAAGAGACCCAGTACTTC. V and J are TRBV28 and TRBJ2-5, with D possibly being TRBD1 or TRBD2 (5 bases each). Trimming took off 10 bases at V and 2 bases at J, with 14 bases between the two ends. The CDR3 is made up of 13 amino acids. Per the germline V gene, CDR1 is MDHEN and CDR2 is SYDVKM. The full variable domain, completed using reference TRBV28 and TRBJ2-5, is DVKVTQSSRYLVKRTGEKVFLECVQDMDHENMFWYRQDPGLGLRLIYFSYDVKMKEKGDIPEGYSVSREKKERFSLILESASTNQTSMYLCATGDGYQETQYFGPGTRLLVL.

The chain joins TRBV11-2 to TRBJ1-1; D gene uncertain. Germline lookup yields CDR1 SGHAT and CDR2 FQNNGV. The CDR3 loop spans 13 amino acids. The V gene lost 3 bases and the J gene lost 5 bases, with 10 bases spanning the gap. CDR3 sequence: CASSFSHGTEAFF. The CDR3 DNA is TGTGCCAGCAGCTTTTCCCATGGGACTGAAGCTTTCTTT.

CDR3 sequence reads: CASSPSGEADTQYF. The CDR3 DNA sequence: TGTGCCAGCAGTCCTAGCGGGGAGGCAGATACGCAGTATTTT. The rearrangement joins TRBV27 to TRBJ2-3, with TRBD2 identical over 9 bases. The CDR3 consists of 14 residues. Germline V gene sequence: CDR1 MNHEY, CDR2 SMNVEV (reference sequence). V was pared by 5 bases and J by 4 bases, with 4 bases of the junction left unmatched.

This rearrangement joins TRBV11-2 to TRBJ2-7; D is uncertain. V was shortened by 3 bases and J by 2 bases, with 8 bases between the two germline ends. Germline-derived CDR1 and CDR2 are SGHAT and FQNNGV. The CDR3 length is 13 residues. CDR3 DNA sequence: TGTGCCAGCAGCTTGGGTTTAGCCTACGAGCAGTACTTC. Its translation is CASSLGLAYEQYF.

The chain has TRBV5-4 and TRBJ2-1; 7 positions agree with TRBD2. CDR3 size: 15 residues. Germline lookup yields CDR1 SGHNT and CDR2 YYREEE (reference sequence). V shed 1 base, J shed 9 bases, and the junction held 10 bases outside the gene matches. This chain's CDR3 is CASSLSSGPQGEQFF. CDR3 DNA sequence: TGTGCCAGCAGCTTGTCTAGCGGTCCCCAAGGTGAGCAGTTCTTC.

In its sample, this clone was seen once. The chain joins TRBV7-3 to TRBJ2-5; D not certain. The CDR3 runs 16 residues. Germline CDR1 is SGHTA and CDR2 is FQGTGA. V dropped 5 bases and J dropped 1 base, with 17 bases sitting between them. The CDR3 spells CASSEWGMGPQETQYF. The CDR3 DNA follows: TGTGCCAGCAGCGAATGGGGTATGGGTCCCCAAGAGACCCAGTACTTC.

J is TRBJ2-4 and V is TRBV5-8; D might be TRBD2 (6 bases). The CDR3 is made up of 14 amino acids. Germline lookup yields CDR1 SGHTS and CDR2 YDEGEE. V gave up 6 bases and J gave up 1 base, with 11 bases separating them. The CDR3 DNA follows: TGTGCCAGCATAGGAGGAGGGGCCAAAAACATTCAGTACTTC. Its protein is CASIGGGAKNIQYF.

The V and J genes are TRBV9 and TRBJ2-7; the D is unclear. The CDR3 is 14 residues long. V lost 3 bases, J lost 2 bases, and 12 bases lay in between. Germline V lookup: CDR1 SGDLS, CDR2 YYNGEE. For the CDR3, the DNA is TGTGCCAGCAGCGCCGGGTCACTACCCTACGAGCAGTACTTC. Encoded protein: CASSAGSLPYEQYF.